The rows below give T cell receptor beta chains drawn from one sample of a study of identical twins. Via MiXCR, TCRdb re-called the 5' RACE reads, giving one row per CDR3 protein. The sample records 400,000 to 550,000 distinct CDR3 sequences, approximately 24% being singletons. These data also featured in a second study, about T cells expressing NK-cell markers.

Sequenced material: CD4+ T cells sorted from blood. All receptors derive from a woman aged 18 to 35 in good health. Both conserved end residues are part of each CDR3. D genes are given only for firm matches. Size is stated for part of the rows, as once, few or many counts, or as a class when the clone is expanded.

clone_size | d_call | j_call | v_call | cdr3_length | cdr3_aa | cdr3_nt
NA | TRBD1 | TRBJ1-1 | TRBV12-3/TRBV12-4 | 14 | CASRWDRPNTEAFF | TGTGCCAGCAGATGGGACAGGCCGAACACTGAAGCTTTCTTT
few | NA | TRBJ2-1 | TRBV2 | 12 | CASGRGSNEQFF | TGTGCCAGCGGACGGGGGTCCAATGAGCAGTTCTTC
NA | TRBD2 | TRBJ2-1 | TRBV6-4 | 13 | CASSDEERDEQFF | TGTGCCAGCAGTGACGAAGAGCGGGACGAGCAGTTCTTC
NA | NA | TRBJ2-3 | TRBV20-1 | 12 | CSARLGLETQYF | TGCAGTGCTAGGTTAGGGCTCGAGACGCAGTATTTT
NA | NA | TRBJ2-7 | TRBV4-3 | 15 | CASSPLMGQAYEQYF | TGCGCCAGCAGCCCTCTCATGGGGCAGGCGTACGAGCAGTACTTC
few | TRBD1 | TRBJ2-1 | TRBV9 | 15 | CASSPRGDRHNEQFF | TGTGCCAGCAGCCCAAGAGGGGACAGACACAATGAGCAGTTCTTC
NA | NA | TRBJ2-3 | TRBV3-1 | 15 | CASSQGPGGTDMQYF | TGTGCCAGCAGCCAAGGGCCGGGGGGCACAGATATGCAGTATTTT
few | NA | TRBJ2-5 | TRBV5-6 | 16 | CASSLAGRQGQETQYF | TGTGCCAGCAGCTTGGCTGGCCGGCAGGGCCAAGAGACCCAGTACTTC
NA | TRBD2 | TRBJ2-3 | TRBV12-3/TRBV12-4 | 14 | CASQTSGSWDTQYF | TGTGCTTCCCAGACTAGCGGGAGCTGGGATACGCAGTATTTT
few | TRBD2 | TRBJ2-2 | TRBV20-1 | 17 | CSARGLTSGYNTGELFF | TGCAGTGCTAGAGGTTTGACTAGCGGGTACAACACCGGGGAGCTGTTTTTT
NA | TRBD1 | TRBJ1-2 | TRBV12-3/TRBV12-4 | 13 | CASSLQGGIGYTF | TGTGCCAGCAGTTTACAAGGGGGCATAGGCTACACCTTC
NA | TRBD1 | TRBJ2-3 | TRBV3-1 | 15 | CASSQQGVSTDTQYF | TGTGCCAGCAGCCAACAGGGGGTTAGCACAGATACGCAGTATTTT
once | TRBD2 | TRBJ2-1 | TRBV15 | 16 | CATTTYPAGVDNEQFF | TGTGCCACCACCACCTATCCAGCGGGGGTAGATAATGAGCAGTTCTTC
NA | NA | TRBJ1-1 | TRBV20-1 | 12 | CSAAQGYTEAFF | TGCAGTGCTGCCCAGGGGTACACTGAAGCTTTCTTT
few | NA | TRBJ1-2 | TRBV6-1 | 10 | CASSVGGYTF | TGTGCCAGCAGTGTAGGTGGCTACACCTTC
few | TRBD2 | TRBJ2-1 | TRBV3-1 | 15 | CASSQDLGGYNEQFF | TGTGCCAGCAGCCAAGACCTGGGGGGGTACAATGAGCAGTTCTTC
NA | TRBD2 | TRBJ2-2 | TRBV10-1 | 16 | CASSPQRESNTGELFF | TGCGCCAGCAGCCCACAGCGGGAATCGAACACCGGGGAGCTGTTTTTT
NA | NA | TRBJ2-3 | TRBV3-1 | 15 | CASSRGGLLKDTQYF | TGTGCCAGCAGCCGAGGGGGACTGTTAAAAGATACGCAGTATTTT
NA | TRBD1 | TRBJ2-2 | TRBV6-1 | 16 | CASSHGQGGNTGELFF | TGTGCCAGCAGCCACGGACAGGGAGGGAACACCGGGGAGCTGTTTTTT
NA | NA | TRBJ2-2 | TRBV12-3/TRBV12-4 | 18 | CASSLKSRRLLFTGELFF | TGTGCCAGCAGTTTAAAAAGTCGGAGACTCCTATTCACCGGGGAGCTGTTTTTT
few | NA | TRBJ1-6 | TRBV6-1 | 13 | CASSVQVFSPLHF | TGTGCCAGCAGTGTACAGGTTTTTTCACCCCTCCACTTT
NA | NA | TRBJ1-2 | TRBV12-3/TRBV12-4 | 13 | CASSLHRAYGYTF | TGTGCCAGCAGTTTGCACAGGGCCTATGGCTACACCTTC
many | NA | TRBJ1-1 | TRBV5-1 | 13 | CASSPDRDTEAFF | TGCGCCAGCAGCCCGGACAGAGACACTGAAGCTTTCTTT
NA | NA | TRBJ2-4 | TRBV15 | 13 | CATSRNPRELQYF | TGTGCCACCAGCAGAAACCCCAGGGAACTGCAGTACTTC
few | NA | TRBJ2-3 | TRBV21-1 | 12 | CAPRGFDDTQYF | TGTGCCCCCAGGGGATTCGACGATACGCAGTATTTT
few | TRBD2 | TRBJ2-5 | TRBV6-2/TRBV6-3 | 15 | CASSLLMTSGGPQYF | TGTGCCAGCAGCCTCCTGATGACTAGCGGGGGCCCCCAGTACTTC
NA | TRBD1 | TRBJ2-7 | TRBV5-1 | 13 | CASGWGQGYEQYF | TGCGCCAGCGGTTGGGGACAGGGCTACGAGCAGTACTTC